This paragraph covers one T cell receptor (beta chain) sequence. The data stem from a study of control samples from healthy donors and cancer patients. This CDR3 is built from 16 residues. CDR1 and CDR2 (germline): SGHRS, YFSETQ. Trimming left V 4 bases short and J 3 bases short, with 17 bases between. Profiled with immunoSEQ multiplex PCR; TCRdb holds only in-frame clones, not every one. The data show 100,000 to 150,000 clones, approximately 92% seen once. The receptor was derived from a man older than 75 with head and neck cancer. The chain carries TRBV5-1 and TRBJ2-1; the D gene is possibly TRBD2 (5 bases). The specimen sequenced was PBMCs. Here the CDR3 DNA reads TGCGCCAGCAGCCCGGGCGAAGGTGGACTCTACAATGAGCAGTTCTTC. The encoded protein is CASSPGEGGLYNEQFF. The full variable domain, completed using reference TRBV5-1 and TRBJ2-1, is KAGVTQTPRYLIKTRGQQVTLSCSPISGHRSVSWYQQTPGQGLQFLFEYFSETQRNKGNFPGRFSGRQFSNSRSEMNVSTLELGDSALYLCASSPGEGGLYNEQFFGPGTRLTVL.